This T cell receptor (beta chain) was captured by sequencing in a study of blood T cell repertoires in COVID-19. Across the whole study: The origin of the acute and convalescent COVID-19 samples was the United States, Italy and Spain. The cDNA or gDNA used as material had been derived from T cells, B-cell-depleted T cells, or PBMCs.

Authors' processing steps: From reference gene primer amplification, estimates of nucleated cell counts were derived. Only in-frame clones appear in the TCRdb table, and some are missing; sequencing was by immunoSEQ multiplex PCR. The DNA was the basis for D and trimming; V, J and clone size are from that table. The sample contains 40,000 to 60,000 clones, about 80% of which appear only once. The CDR3 is 11 amino acids. Per the germline V gene, CDR1 is SEHNR and CDR2 is FQNEAQ (reference sequence). Germline trimming cut 7 bases from V and 6 bases from J; bases unmatched to any gene: 2. This chain connects TRBV7-9 to TRBJ2-7, with 8 bases lining up with TRBD1. The TCR comes from a man in his 70s with acute or convalescent COVID-19. The source material was peripheral blood. The CDR3 DNA follows: TGTGCCAGCACCGACAGGGGCGAGCAGTACTTC. Amino acids: CASTDRGEQYF.